Each of the 29 T cell receptor beta chains below was sequenced from the same sample in a study of blood T cells in healthy people across ages. A sample-barcoded 5' primer and a J-beta primer mix were used in a second PCR of about 6 to 12 cycles. Each CDR3 protein gets one entry after TCRdb re-called the 5' RACE reads with MiXCR. The sample holds roughly 700,000 distinct CDR3 sequences, 25% seen once. Another study also made use of these data, one on T cells of mothers and their children.

Sequenced material: blood. The receptors stem from a boy younger than 18 in good health.

The chain links TRBV2 to TRBJ1-1; no clear D. The germline gives CDR1 SNHLY, CDR2 FYNNEI. The CDR3 loop spans 14 amino acids. Trimming left V 2 bases short and J 2 bases short, with 9 bases between. This chain's CDR3 is CASSETMGNTEAFF. The CDR3 DNA follows: TGTGCCAGCAGTGAAACGATGGGTAACACTGAAGCTTTCTTT. The full variable domain, completed using reference TRBV2 and TRBJ1-1, is EPEVTQTPSHQVTQMGQEVILRCVPISNHLYFYWYRQILGQKVEFLVSFYNNEISEKSEIFDDQFSVERPDGSNFTLKIRSTKLEDSAMYFCASSETMGNTEAFFGQGTRLTVV.

This clonotype has just a few counts. The CDR3 DNA reads as TGCAGCGCCCTGTGGGACAGGAACACCGGGGAGCTGTTTTTT. Protein product: CSALWDRNTGELFF. The rearrangement uses TRBV29-1 and TRBJ2-2; 7 bases map to TRBD1. The germline CDR1 and CDR2 sequences are SQVTM and ANQGSEA. CDR3 size: 14 residues. Trimming removed 7 bases from V and 1 base from J; junction bases left unmatched: 6.

The V gene is TRBV3-1, the J gene TRBJ2-5; D could derive from TRBD1 or TRBD2 (5 bases each). The CDR3 loop spans 13 amino acids. The ends were cut back, 0 bases at V and 5 bases at J, with 7 bases in the middle. Germline values: CDR1 LGHDT, CDR2 YNNKEL (reference sequence). Here the CDR3 DNA reads TGTGCCAGCAGCCAAGAGGGGGTCGAGACCCAGTACTTC. The encoded protein is CASSQEGVETQYF.

CDR3 loop: CASSLNMDNEQFF. In nucleotides, the CDR3 is TGTGCCAGCAGCTTAAATATGGACAATGAGCAGTTCTTC. This sequence joins TRBV7-3 and TRBJ2-5; D remains ambiguous. Gene TRBJ2-1 matches the end of the DNA better, so the J call may be wrong. The CDR3 is 13 amino acids. The germline V gene encodes CDR1 SGHTA and CDR2 FQGTGA.

The V gene is TRBV6-1, the J gene TRBJ2-6; D remains unclear. The V and J ends lost 7 bases and 0 bases respectively, with 16 bases between them. The CDR3 has 17 amino acids. Germline V gene data show CDR1 as MNHNS and CDR2 as SASEGT. The CDR3 region is CASIPTDPSSGANVLTF. CDR3 in DNA: TGTGCCAGCATCCCCACGGACCCGAGCTCTGGGGCCAACGTCCTGACTTTC.

This clonotype was counted between two and nine times. This sequence joins TRBV28 and TRBJ2-4; no reliable D call. Trimming left V 4 bases short and J 8 bases short, with 12 bases between. Germline values: CDR1 MDHEN, CDR2 SYDVKM. There are 13 residues in the CDR3. The CDR3 is CASSSRTQDIQYF. The CDR3 DNA reads as TGTGCCAGCAGTTCACGAACTCAGGACATTCAGTACTTC.

J is TRBJ1-1 and V is TRBV7-2; tentatively, D is TRBD1 (5 bases). The germline V gene has CDR1 SGHTA and CDR2 FQGNSA. The CDR3 has 13 residues. Between the trimmed V and J ends, which lost 5 bases and 12 bases, there was a span of 19 bases. The CDR3 coding sequence is TGTGCCAGCAGCCGAGGGGAGGGTTTTACGTCTTTCTTT. It codes for CASSRGEGFTSFF.

In this sample, this clonotype turned up a few times. The chain uses TRBV4-3 and TRBJ2-2; D gene unclear. The ends were cut back, 1 base at V and 6 bases at J, with 6 bases in the middle. This CDR3 has 13 amino acids. Germline lookup yields CDR1 LGHNA and CDR2 YSLEER. The CDR3 here is CASSQVESGELFF. The DNA for the CDR3 is TGCGCCAGCAGCCAAGTAGAGTCCGGGGAGCTGTTTTTT.

The chain carries TRBV11-2 and TRBJ2-1; D not certain. Germline CDR1 SGHAT, CDR2 FQNNGV. This CDR3 contains 15 residues. V gave up 1 base and J gave up 1 base, with 8 bases separating them. CDR3 coding DNA: TGTGCCAGCAGCTTAGCCTCCGAATCCTACAATGAGCAGTTCTTC. Translating it yields CASSLASESYNEQFF.

The table lists this clonotype with a few counts. V gene TRBV12-3 or TRBV12-4 combines with J gene TRBJ2-3, with 7 bases aligning to TRBD2. The V gene end was trimmed by 6 bases and the J gene end by 4 bases; junction bases not matched to a gene: 4. This CDR3 contains 13 residues. This CDR3 reads CASSAGDSDTQYF. CDR3 bases: TGTGCCAGCAGCGCGGGAGATTCAGATACGCAGTATTTT.

This clonotype has more than one count but fewer than ten. The gene calls are TRBV27 and TRBJ2-7; tentative D call: TRBD2 (6 bases). The CDR3 is 14 residues long. The V gene lost 8 bases and the J gene lost 2 bases, with 16 bases spanning the gap. Germline loops: CDR1 MNHEY, CDR2 SMNVEV (reference sequence). The CDR3 spells CASAGSQPAYEQYF. CDR3 nucleotide sequence: TGTGCCAGCGCGGGGTCGCAACCCGCCTACGAGCAGTACTTC.

The V and J genes are TRBV6-2 or TRBV6-3 and TRBJ2-7; D gene uncertain. Trimming stripped 8 bases from V and 3 bases from J, with 8 bases between. CDR3 size: 11 residues. Germline CDR1 MNHEY, CDR2 SVGEGT. The CDR3: CASGPYYEQYF. In DNA, the CDR3 is TGTGCCAGCGGACCTTACTACGAGCAGTACTTC.

This chain joins TRBV27 and TRBJ2-2; perhaps TRBD1 as D (6 bases). The length of the CDR3 is 16 residues. V shed 5 bases and J shed 2 bases, with 15 bases lying between them. The germline V gene has CDR1 MNHEY and CDR2 SMNVEV (reference sequence). Here the CDR3 reads CASSQRDIGNTGELFF. The CDR3 region has the DNA TGTGCCAGCAGTCAAAGGGACATAGGAAACACCGGGGAGCTGTTTTTT.

This chain joins TRBV4-1 and TRBJ1-4; D is unclear. CDR1 and CDR2 from the germline V gene are MGHRA and YSYEKL. The V and J ends lost 0 bases and 2 bases respectively, with 7 bases between them. The CDR3 totals 15 residues. The CDR3 bases are TGCGCCAGCAGCCAAGATGAAGGGACTAATGAAAAACTGTTTTTT. Protein sequence: CASSQDEGTNEKLFF.

This clonotype was seen a few times. The chain employs TRBV28 and TRBJ1-4; D gene ambiguous. This CDR3 contains 15 residues. Germline CDR1 is MDHEN and CDR2 is SYDVKM. With 5 bases removed from V and 3 bases from J, the gap between germline ends came to 13 bases. The CDR3 protein is CASSPATAPNEKLFF. DNA of the CDR3: TGTGCCAGCAGTCCTGCGACCGCCCCTAATGAAAAACTGTTTTTT.

J is TRBJ1-2 and V is TRBV7-9, with TRBD1 identical over 7 bases. The germline CDR1 and CDR2 sequences are SEHNR and FQNEAQ (reference sequence). V lost 5 bases and J lost 7; bases outside the gene matches: 16. The CDR3 is 16 residues long. Here the CDR3 reads CASSTWSLENRGGYTF. CDR3 DNA: TGTGCCAGCAGCACCTGGAGCCTGGAAAACAGGGGTGGCTACACCTTC.

V and J are TRBV4-3 and TRBJ2-3, with D uncertain. The germline V gene encodes CDR1 LGHNA and CDR2 YSLEER. The germline V and J ends were trimmed by 0 bases and 1 base, with 14 bases remaining between them. The CDR3 length is 17 residues. CDR3 sequence reads: CASSQDLVIAGTDTQYF. CDR3 coding DNA: TGCGCCAGCAGCCAAGATTTGGTAATCGCCGGCACAGATACGCAGTATTTT.

The chain recombines TRBV12-3 or TRBV12-4 with TRBJ1-2, with D perhaps TRBD1 (6 bases). This CDR3 is built from 15 residues. V lost 5 bases and J lost 8, with 21 bases in between. CDR3: CASSGVSQGLYGYTF. In DNA form, the CDR3 reads TGTGCCAGCAGTGGTGTCTCACAGGGTCTGTACGGCTACACCTTC.

This rearrangement joins TRBV12-3 or TRBV12-4 to TRBJ1-1, with D possibly being TRBD1 (5 bases). V was shortened by 5 bases and J by 8 bases, with 9 bases between the two germline ends. The CDR3 extends over 11 amino acids. This chain's CDR3 is CASSPRQEAFF. The CDR3 DNA sequence: TGTGCCAGCAGTCCAAGACAGGAAGCTTTCTTT.

This chain links TRBV6-1 with TRBJ2-3; the match to TRBD2 covers 7 bases. Germline V gene data show CDR1 as MNHNS and CDR2 as SASEGT. The CDR3 spans 15 residues. V shed 4 bases, J shed 0 bases, and the junction held 4 bases outside the gene matches. CDR3 protein: CASSAGTTSTDTQYF. In nucleotides, the CDR3 is TGTGCCAGCAGTGCCGGGACTACTAGCACAGATACGCAGTATTTT.

The chain couples TRBV5-1 to TRBJ1-2; no clear D. With 3 bases removed from V and 8 bases from J, the gap between germline ends came to 17 bases. The germline gives CDR1 SGHRS, CDR2 YFSETQ. The CDR3 covers 14 residues. The CDR3 coding sequence is TGCGCCAGCAGCTCGGACGGGTCAACATCAGGCTACACCTTC. Translated, it gives CASSSDGSTSGYTF.

J is TRBJ2-7 and V is TRBV6-2 or TRBV6-3; D is perhaps TRBD2 (5 bases). Germline V CDR1 and CDR2: MNHEY, SVGEGT. Trimming shortened V by 8 bases and J by 0 bases, and 17 bases separated the two germline ends. The CDR3 totals 15 residues. The CDR3 bases are TGTGCCAGCCTTAGCGTGAAAGGGAGCTCCTACGAGCAGTACGTC. Protein: CASLSVKGSSYEQYV.

The chain links TRBV6-2 or TRBV6-3 to TRBJ2-1; D call uncertain. Germline CDR1 and CDR2: MNHEY and SVGEGT. V was trimmed by 8 bases and J by 4 bases, leaving 18 bases between them. This CDR3 is 15 amino acids long. CDR3 protein: CASVLRARYYNEQFF. The CDR3 DNA reads TGTGCCAGCGTACTTAGGGCTCGCTATTACAATGAGCAGTTCTTC.

This clonotype was counted only a few times. The genes are TRBV29-1 and TRBJ2-5; D gene ambiguous. The CDR3 has 13 residues. Germline V lookup: CDR1 SQVTM, CDR2 ANQGSEA. V shed 5 bases and J shed 1 base, with 11 bases lying between them. CDR3 loop: CSVRLQLQETQYF. CDR3 sequence (DNA): TGCAGCGTTAGATTACAGCTCCAAGAGACCCAGTACTTC.

This clonotype occurred a few times. The V and J genes are TRBV29-1 and TRBJ2-1, with 10 nucleotides matching TRBD2. The CDR3 is 13 amino acids. The V and J ends lost 6 bases and 6 bases, in that order; junction bases with no gene match: 5. The germline CDR1 and CDR2 sequences are SQVTM and ANQGSEA. CDR3 protein: CSVGRTSGNEQFF. As DNA, the CDR3 is TGCAGCGTCGGACGGACTAGCGGCAATGAGCAGTTCTTC.

This clonotype has only a few counts. This chain links TRBV15 with TRBJ2-5; TRBD2 aligns across 11 bases. The trim removed 1 base at V and 4 bases at J, leaving 8 bases unmatched. The CDR3 spans 17 residues. Germline CDR1 reads LNHNV; CDR2 reads YYDKDF (reference sequence). The CDR3 region has the DNA TGTGCCACCAGCAGAGTTGGTCTAGCGGGAGGTCTAGAGACCCAGTACTTC. It is translated as CATSRVGLAGGLETQYF. Full variable domain (missing parts from reference TRBV15 and TRBJ2-5): DAMVIQNPRYQVTQFGKPVTLSCSQTLNHNVMYWYQQKSSQAPKLLFHYYDKDFNNEADTPDNFQSRRPNTSFCFLDIRSPGLGDTAMYLCATSRVGLAGGLETQYFGPGTRLLVL.

V is TRBV6-1 and J is TRBJ2-5; 8 bases match TRBD1. Germline CDR1 is MNHNS and CDR2 is SASEGT. Losses at the gene ends were 4 bases for V and 4 bases for J; bases not matched to a gene: 8. This CDR3 has 15 amino acids. CDR3 amino acids: CASSGGAQGVETQYF. The CDR3 DNA reads TGTGCCAGCAGTGGGGGGGCACAGGGGGTAGAGACCCAGTACTTC.

This clonotype has only a few counts. The CDR3 DNA reads TGTGCCACCAGCGGCGAGCTATATGGGCAGGGTAACGAGCAGTACTTC. Residues: CATSGELYGQGNEQYF. This chain connects TRBV15 to TRBJ2-7; possibly TRBD1 for D (5 bases). V lost 5 bases and J lost 5, with 22 bases in between. Per germline, CDR1 LNHNV and CDR2 YYDKDF (reference sequence). The CDR3 has 16 amino acids. The whole variable domain, filled in from reference TRBV15 and TRBJ2-7, reads DAMVIQNPRYQVTQFGKPVTLSCSQTLNHNVMYWYQQKSSQAPKLLFHYYDKDFNNEADTPDNFQSRRPNTSFCFLDIRSPGLGDTAMYLCATSGELYGQGNEQYFGPGTRLTVT.

This chain uses TRBV6-6 with TRBJ1-1; weak D call: TRBD1 (6 bases). CDR1 is MNHNY, CDR2 SVGAGI, per germline (reference sequence). The CDR3 totals 14 residues. V was cut by 0 bases and J by 8 bases, with 13 bases left in between. CDR3 bases: TGTGCCAGCAGTTACTCCGCGGCGGGGGCGGAAGCTTTCTTT. Translation gives CASSYSAAGAEAFF.